Presented here are 21 T cell receptor beta chains from one specimen sequenced in a study of T cells in Graves' hyperthyroidism and ophthalmopathy. TCR beta CDR3 sequences were amplified from RNA transcripts. The study used the HTBI primer set for a first-round RT-PCR of the TCR CDR3. TCRdb called the multiplex PCR reads again in MiXCR, with one record for every CDR3 protein. The sample holds around 600,000 distinct CDR3 sequences; 14% are singletons and the top ten take about 7%. Sequencing used blood. These receptors were collected from a young woman with Graves' ophthalmopathy.

This clonotype was counted ten times or more. This rearrangement joins TRBV6-1 to TRBJ2-2; 13 nucleotides line up with TRBD2. The CDR3 is made up of 18 amino acids. Germline V gives CDR1 MNHNS, CDR2 SASEGT. Trimming removed 6 bases from V and 1 base from J; junction bases left unmatched: 8. CDR3 nucleotides: TGTGCCAGCAGCTCCTACCGGACTAGCGGGAGGAACACCGGGGAGCTGTTTTTT. Encoded protein: CASSSYRTSGRNTGELFF.

The chain has TRBV7-3 and TRBJ1-1; D might be TRBD1 (6 bases). Germline lookup yields CDR1 SGHTA and CDR2 FQGTGA. The CDR3 is 15 residues long. Trimming pared 3 bases from V and 0 bases from J, leaving 11 bases between. CDR3 residues: CASSFGTPMNTEAFF. CDR3 in DNA: TGTGCCAGCAGCTTTGGGACACCGATGAACACTGAAGCTTTCTTT.

This clonotype showed up just a few times. CDR3 residues: CASSFGWDRGRGELFF. The DNA for the CDR3 is TGTGCCAGCAGTTTTGGTTGGGACAGGGGCCGGGGGGAGCTGTTTTTT. This chain connects TRBV12-3 or TRBV12-4 to TRBJ2-2; 10 nucleotides align to TRBD1. The CDR3 has 16 residues. The J segment lost 8 bases and the V segment lost 3 bases, leaving 9 bases of the junction unmatched.

This clonotype has a count of ten or more. V usage is TRBV20-1 and J usage is TRBJ1-6; 8 nucleotides match TRBD1. This CDR3 is built from 15 residues. The germline V gene encodes CDR1 DFQATT and CDR2 SNEGSKA (reference sequence). Unmatched junction bases numbered 8, after V lost 6 bases and J lost 4 bases. CDR3 sequence (DNA): TGCAGTGCATCAGGACAGGGCCAATATAATTCACCCCTCCACTTT. Protein: CSASGQGQYNSPLHF.

A few counts support this clonotype. V and J are TRBV10-3 and TRBJ2-7; 7 nucleotides match TRBD1. The V and J ends lost 7 bases and 5 bases, in that order; junction bases with no gene match: 8. Germline loops: CDR1 ENHRY, CDR2 SYGVKD. This CDR3 contains 13 residues. CDR3 region: CAITAGGIDEQYF. DNA of the CDR3: TGTGCCATCACGGCAGGGGGTATCGACGAGCAGTACTTC.

This clonotype has just a few counts. The gene calls are TRBV24-1 and TRBJ2-5; 8 bases are a match to TRBD2. The junction had 17 bases not matched to a gene; V was cut back by 11 bases and J by 4 bases. Germline assignment: CDR1 KGHDR and CDR2 SFDVKD. This CDR3 has 16 residues. CDR3 DNA: TGTGCCAACGTATTCCAAGCGGGAGAAGGGGCAGAGACCCAGTACTTC. This translates into CANVFQAGEGAETQYF.

This clonotype was detected only a few times. Since a much larger clone is just one base distant, this may be a read error. The V gene is TRBV28, the J gene TRBJ2-1; the D gene could be TRBD1 or TRBD2 (6 bases each). This CDR3 contains 14 residues. V was trimmed by 8 bases and J by 2 bases, leaving 13 bases between them. CDR1 is MDHEN and CDR2 is SYDVKM in the germline V gene. DNA of the CDR3: TGTGCCAGCGGGGGGCGGGGCCCCTACAATGAGCAGTTCTTC. Translating gives CASGGRGPYNEQFF. The full variable domain, completed using reference TRBV28 and TRBJ2-1, is DVKVTQSSRYLVKRTGEKVFLECVQDMDHENMFWYRQDPGLGLRLIYFSYDVKMKEKGDIPEGYSVSREKKERFSLILESASTNQTSMYLCASGGRGPYNEQFFGPGTRLTVL.

This clonotype was seen ten or more times. The gene calls are TRBV6-1 and TRBJ1-1, with no clear D. The CDR3 contains 14 residues. V shed 5 bases and J shed 0 bases, with 10 bases lying between them. Germline lookup yields CDR1 MNHNS and CDR2 SASEGT. The DNA for the CDR3 is TGTGCCAGCAGTCGCCGTAGTCTGAACACTGAAGCTTTCTTT. It codes for CASSRRSLNTEAFF.

This clonotype has at least ten counts. This chain uses TRBV11-1 with TRBJ1-1, with D perhaps TRBD1 (5 bases). The V and J ends lost 5 bases and 7 bases respectively, with 17 bases between them. CDR1 is SGHAT, CDR2 FQDESV, per germline (reference sequence). CDR3 length: 14 amino acids. CDR3 nucleotides: TGTGCCAGCAGCCACGAGGAGCCCGGGGGTGAAGCTTTCTTT. This translates into CASSHEEPGGEAFF. Together with reference TRBV11-1 and TRBJ1-1, the CDR3 gives the full variable domain: EAEVAQSPRYKITEKSQAVAFWCDPISGHATLYWYRQILGQGPELLVQFQDESVVDDSQLPKDRFSAERLKGVDSTLKIQPAELGDSAMYLCASSHEEPGGEAFFGQGTRLTVV.

This clonotype was observed a few times. The chain combines TRBV13 with TRBJ2-5; TRBD1 matches 8 bases. CDR1 and CDR2 (germline): PRHDT, FYEKMQ (reference sequence). CDR3 length equals 14 residues. The ends lost 5 bases at V and 5 bases at J; junction bases unmatched: 7. Here the CDR3 DNA reads TGTGCCAGCAGCATTAGGACAGGGCGGGAGACCCAGTACTTC. Amino acid sequence: CASSIRTGRETQYF.

This clonotype was counted at least ten times. The chain recombines TRBV28 with TRBJ1-2; no firm D call. Germline CDR1 reads MDHEN; CDR2 reads SYDVKM. V was shortened by 6 bases and J by 5 bases, with 16 bases between the two germline ends. The length of the CDR3 is 14 residues. The chain's CDR3 is CASSLTPKPYGYTF. CDR3 DNA sequence: TGTGCCAGCAGCTTGACTCCTAAACCTTATGGCTACACCTTC.

Ten or more counts support this clonotype. The rearrangement joins TRBV6-1 to TRBJ2-7; 9 bases match TRBD2. Losses at the gene ends were 0 bases for V and 2 bases for J; bases not matched to a gene: 8. CDR1 MNHNS and CDR2 SASEGT come from the germline V gene. This CDR3 comprises 17 residues. This CDR3 is CASSEALGAGGTYEQYF. CDR3 DNA sequence: TGTGCCAGCAGTGAAGCGCTGGGAGCGGGAGGAACCTACGAGCAGTACTTC.

In its sample, this clonotype was seen many times. The J gene is TRBJ2-2, the V gene TRBV6-1; 15 positions agree with TRBD2. The V and J ends lost 5 bases and 3 bases, in that order; junction bases with no gene match: 10. The CDR3 has 19 amino acids. Germline CDR1 and CDR2: MNHNS and SASEGT. The DNA for the CDR3 is TGTGCCAGCAGTCACCGGACTAGCGGGAGGGTTGCGGACACCGGGGAGCTGTTTTTT. Residues: CASSHRTSGRVADTGELFF.

This clonotype was observed at least ten times. J is TRBJ2-1 and V is TRBV5-1; TRBD1 agrees at 7 bases. Germline V lookup: CDR1 SGHRS, CDR2 YFSETQ. CDR3 length equals 15 residues. After removal of 1 base from V and 9 bases from J, the junction contained 10 bases not matched to a gene. In DNA form, the CDR3 reads TGCGCCAGCAGCTTGACAGGGGAAGAGAGCGGTGAGCAGTTCTTC. Amino acids: CASSLTGEESGEQFF.

In its sample, this clonotype was seen many times. This chain connects TRBV5-1 to TRBJ1-1; the D is unclear. The length of the CDR3 is 13 residues. CDR1 and CDR2 from the germline V gene are SGHRS and YFSETQ. Trimming cost V 6 bases and J 2 bases, with 11 bases left between them. The CDR3 spells CASKQAGNTEAFF. Written as DNA, the CDR3 is TGCGCCAGCAAGCAGGCAGGAAACACTGAAGCTTTCTTT.

The chain employs TRBV6-2 or TRBV6-3 and TRBJ2-4; 15 nucleotides match TRBD2. CDR3 length: 16 amino acids. Germline V gives CDR1 MNHEY, CDR2 SVGEGT. Trimming cost V 4 bases and J 9 bases; bases outside gene matches: 7. CDR3 protein: CASSFGLAGGPGIQYF. The CDR3 coding sequence is TGTGCCAGCAGTTTTGGACTAGCGGGAGGGCCGGGCATTCAGTACTTC.

This clonotype was detected many times. This chain connects TRBV11-3 to TRBJ2-1; 8 positions match TRBD2. The CDR3 consists of 14 residues. V was clipped by 1 base and J by 10 bases; unmatched bases: 6. Germline V gene sequence: CDR1 SGHNT, CDR2 YENEEA. For the CDR3, the DNA is TGTGCCAGCAGCTTAGTCCGGGAGGGCGCCGAGCAGTTCTTC. This gives the protein CASSLVREGAEQFF.

This clonotype showed up just a few times. This chain links TRBV7-9 with TRBJ1-1, with D possibly matching TRBD1 (5 bases). The ends were cut back, 3 bases at V and 10 bases at J, with 15 bases in the middle. This CDR3 spans 13 amino acids. CDR1 is SEHNR and CDR2 is FQNEAQ in the germline V gene (reference sequence). The CDR3 protein is CASSFPGGGRAFF. In DNA form, the CDR3 reads TGTGCCAGCAGCTTCCCCGGGGGGGGGAGAGCTTTCTTT.

This clonotype was seen a few times. This chain connects TRBV20-1 to TRBJ1-5; 9 bases are shared with TRBD1. This CDR3 is built from 13 residues. Germline V gene lookup returns CDR1 DFQATT and CDR2 SNEGSKA (reference sequence). After removal of 5 bases from V and 5 bases from J, the junction contained 4 bases not matched to a gene. The chain's CDR3 is CSAPGQGYQPQHF. The CDR3 nucleotides read TGCAGTGCTCCGGGACAGGGCTATCAGCCCCAGCATTTT.

This clonotype was seen at least ten times. The V call is TRBV3-1, the J call TRBJ1-6, with 7 nucleotides matching TRBD1. V shed 5 bases and J 7 bases; nucleotides not matched to a gene: 5. The CDR3 contains 14 residues. CDR1 is LGHDT, CDR2 YNNKEL, per germline (reference sequence). The CDR3 nucleotides are TGTGCCAGCAGCGCCCGGGACAGCAATTCACCCCTCCACTTT. It specifies CASSARDSNSPLHF. Using reference TRBV3-1 and TRBJ1-6 for the parts outside the CDR3, the full variable domain is DTAVSQTPKYLVTQMGNDKSIKCEQNLGHDTMYWYKQDSKKFLKIMFSYNNKELIINETVPNRFSPKSPDKAHLNLHINSLELGDSAVYFCASSARDSNSPLHFGNGTRLTVT.

This clonotype was observed many times. The chain joins TRBV30 to TRBJ1-2; D gene ambiguous. V gave up 1 base and J gave up 7 bases, with 7 bases separating them. The CDR3 extends over 11 amino acids. CDR1 and CDR2 (germline): GTSNPN, SVGIG (reference sequence). The CDR3 region has the DNA TGTGCCTGGAGTGACCGGGGTGGCTACACCTTC. This encodes CAWSDRGGYTF. The full variable domain, rest sourced from reference TRBV30 and TRBJ1-2, is SQTIHQWPATLVQPVGSPLSLECTVEGTSNPNLYWYRQAAGRGLQLLFYSVGIGQISSEVPQNLSASRPQDRQFILSSKKLLLSDSGFYLCAWSDRGGYTFGSGTRLTVV.